This T cell receptor (beta chain) stems from a study of graft-versus-host responses after intestinal transplantation. Study at large: After anti-thymocyte globulin induction, recipients took tacrolimus and steroids for 3 to 4 years.

The sample holds a few counts of this clone. The antigen remains unidentified. CDR3 size: 15 residues. The V segment lost 3 bases and the J segment 4 bases; nucleotides outside the gene matches: 2. Per germline, CDR1 SGHTA and CDR2 FQGNSA. Only in-frame clones appear in the TCRdb table, and some are missing; sequencing was by immunoSEQ multiplex PCR. The table lists about 70,000 clones, 90% of them singletons, with about 4% in the top ten. The V call is TRBV7-2, the J call TRBJ2-1, with TRBD2 identical over 11 bases. This TCR came from a human donor who was the organ donor for an intestinal transplant. The sample in question was unstimulated CD8+ T cells sorted from spleen or lymph node cells, obtained before transplant. This chain's CDR3 is CASSFSGGAYNEQFF. The CDR3, as DNA: TGTGCCAGCAGCTTTAGCGGGGGGGCTTACAATGAGCAGTTCTTC.